This TCR beta chain was recovered during a study of early T cells in non-severe SARS-CoV-2 infection. Study information: Bulk RNA taken from unsorted whole blood was sequenced, leaving chains unpaired.

The ends lost 3 bases at V and 6 bases at J; junction bases unmatched: 8. Germline CDR1 DFQATT, CDR2 SNEGSKA (reference sequence). The CDR3 covers 14 residues. Individual cDNA molecules received unique molecular identifiers. From the 5' RACE reads, TCRdb called clonotypes with MiXCR, one entry per CDR3 protein. The data contain over 55,000 distinct CDR3 sequences, roughly 8% of them seen just once; the ten biggest clones take up about 3.7%. The source is an adult who was a healthcare worker with PCR-confirmed SARS-CoV-2 infection or an uninfected control (not recorded which). The specimen sequenced was whole blood. The chain joins TRBV20-1 to TRBJ1-2; TRBD1 aligns across 9 bases. CDR3 sequence: CSARGGQGRHGYTF. The CDR3 bases are TGCAGTGCTAGGGGCGGACAGGGGAGGCATGGCTACACCTTC.